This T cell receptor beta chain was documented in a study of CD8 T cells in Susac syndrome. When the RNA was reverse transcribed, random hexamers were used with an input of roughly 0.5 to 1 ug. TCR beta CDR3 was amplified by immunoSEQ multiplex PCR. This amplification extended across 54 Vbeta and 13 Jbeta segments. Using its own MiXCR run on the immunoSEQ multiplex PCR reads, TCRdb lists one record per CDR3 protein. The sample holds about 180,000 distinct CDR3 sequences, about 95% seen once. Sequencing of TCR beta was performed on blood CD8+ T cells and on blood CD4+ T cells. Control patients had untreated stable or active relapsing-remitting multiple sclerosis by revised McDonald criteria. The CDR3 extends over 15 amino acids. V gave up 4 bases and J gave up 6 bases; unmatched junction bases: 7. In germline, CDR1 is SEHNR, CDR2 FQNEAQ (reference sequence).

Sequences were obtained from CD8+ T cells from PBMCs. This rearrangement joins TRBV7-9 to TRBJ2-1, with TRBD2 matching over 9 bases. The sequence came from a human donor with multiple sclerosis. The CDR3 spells CASSSSGIFSNEQFF. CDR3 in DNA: TGTGCCAGCAGCTCTAGCGGGATCTTTAGCAATGAGCAGTTCTTC.